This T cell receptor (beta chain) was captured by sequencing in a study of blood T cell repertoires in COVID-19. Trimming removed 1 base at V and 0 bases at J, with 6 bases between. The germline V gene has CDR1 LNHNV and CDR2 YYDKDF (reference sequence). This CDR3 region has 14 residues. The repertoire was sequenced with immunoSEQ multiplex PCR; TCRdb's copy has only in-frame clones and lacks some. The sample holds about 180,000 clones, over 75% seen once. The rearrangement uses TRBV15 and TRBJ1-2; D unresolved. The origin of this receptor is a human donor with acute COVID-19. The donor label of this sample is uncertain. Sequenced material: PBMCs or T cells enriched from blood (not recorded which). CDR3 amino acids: CATSRALTNYGYTF. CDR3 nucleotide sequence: TGTGCCACCAGCAGAGCCCTAACTAACTATGGCTACACCTTC.